The 29 T cell receptor beta chains reported below all come from one sample, sequenced in a study of blood T cell repertoires in COVID-19. TCRdb keeps only in-frame clones here, not all; method: immunoSEQ multiplex PCR. The sample holds 250,000 to 400,000 clones, 75% to 90% seen once. Sequenced material: peripheral blood. The receptors here all came from a woman in her twenties or thirties with COVID-19, enrolled during active disease.

The chain couples TRBV7-3 to TRBJ1-2; TRBD1 aligns across 8 bases. V lost 2 bases to trimming and J lost 11 bases; unmatched junction nucleotides: 10. The CDR3 sequence is 14 residues long. In germline, CDR1 is SGHTA, CDR2 FQGTGA. CDR3 nucleotides: TGTGCCAGCAGCTTAGTTCCGGGACAGGACCCTTACACCTTC. It translates to CASSLVPGQDPYTF.

V usage is TRBV3-1 (or the pseudogene TRBV3-2) and J usage is TRBJ2-7, with TRBD2 matching 9 bases. Germline trimming cut 1 base from V and 6 bases from J; bases unmatched to any gene: 4. This CDR3 spans 14 amino acids. The germline V gene encodes CDR1 LGHDT and CDR2 YNNKEL (reference sequence). CDR3 DNA sequence: TGTGCCAGCAGCCAAGGTTTTAGCGGGGGCGAGCAGTACTTC. Translation gives CASSQGFSGGEQYF.

V is TRBV16 and J is TRBJ2-7, with 7 bases aligning to TRBD1. J was trimmed by 2 bases and V by 1 base; bases with no gene match: 2. CDR1 KGHSY and CDR2 FQNENV come from the germline V gene. This CDR3 spans 14 amino acids. As DNA, the CDR3 is TGTGCCAGCAGCCAATTGACAGGGCCCTACGAGCAGTACTTC. As protein: CASSQLTGPYEQYF. Using reference TRBV16 and TRBJ2-7 for the parts outside the CDR3, the full variable domain is GEEVAQTPKHLVRGEGQKAKLYCAPIKGHSYVFWYQQVLKNEFKFLISFQNENVFDETGMPKERFSAKCLPNSPCSLEIQATKLEDSAVYFCASSQLTGPYEQYFGPGTRLTVT.

The rearrangement joins TRBV30 to TRBJ2-7, with TRBD1 as a possible D gene (7 bases). Germline V gene data show CDR1 as GTSNPN and CDR2 as SVGIG (reference sequence). This CDR3 comprises 12 residues. Trimming took off 5 bases at V and 6 bases at J, with 14 bases between the two ends. CDR3 in amino acids: CAWVLQGGEQYF. CDR3 nucleotide sequence: TGTGCCTGGGTCCTCCAGGGGGGCGAGCAGTACTTC.

On this clone itself: Distinct nucleotide sequences in the sample also encode this CDR3. This chain connects TRBV6-5 to TRBJ1-2; maybe TRBD1 (6 bases). V was shortened by 4 bases and J by 4 bases, with 10 bases between the two germline ends. Germline CDR1 reads MNHEY; CDR2 reads SVGAGI. This CDR3 spans 13 amino acids. CDR3: CASSFGQSYGYTF. The DNA for the CDR3 is TGTGCCAGCAGTTTCGGACAGTCCTATGGCTACACCTTC.

The chain links TRBV10-1 to TRBJ2-3; 12 bases are shared with TRBD2. Losses at the gene ends were 6 bases for V and 4 bases for J; bases not matched to a gene: 2. This CDR3 contains 14 residues. CDR1 is WNHNN and CDR2 is SYGVQD in the germline V gene (reference sequence). CDR3 DNA: TGCGCCAGCAGCCGACTAGCGGGAGCAGATACGCAGTATTTT. Its protein product is CASSRLAGADTQYF.

V is TRBV29-1 and J is TRBJ2-3, with D perhaps matching TRBD2 (6 bases). Between the trimmed V and J ends, which lost 3 bases and 0 bases, there was a span of 13 bases. The CDR3 is made up of 15 amino acids. CDR1 and CDR2 (germline): SQVTM, ANQGSEA. The CDR3 sequence is CSVEDGTPSTDTQYF. As DNA, the CDR3 is TGCAGCGTTGAGGACGGGACTCCTAGCACAGATACGCAGTATTTT.

J is TRBJ1-5 and V is TRBV2; 8 bases are a match to TRBD1. V shed 0 bases, J shed 4 bases, and the junction held 2 bases outside the gene matches. CDR1 is SNHLY and CDR2 is FYNNEI in the germline V gene. This CDR3 is 15 amino acids long. The CDR3 coding sequence is TGTGCCAGCAGTGAAGCCTGGACAGGGAATCAGCCCCAGCATTTT. Protein sequence: CASSEAWTGNQPQHF.

The chain recombines TRBV28 with TRBJ2-7; D perhaps matches TRBD2 (6 bases). Trimming pared 3 bases from V and 0 bases from J, leaving 9 bases between. Germline V gene data show CDR1 as MDHEN and CDR2 as SYDVKM. CDR3 size: 14 residues. CDR3 nucleotides: TGTGCCAGCAGTTTCGCCGGGGGCTCCTACGAGCAGTACTTC. Translated, it gives CASSFAGGSYEQYF.

The rearrangement uses TRBV27 and TRBJ2-3; 7 positions agree with TRBD2. The CDR3 is made up of 16 amino acids. Germline V lookup: CDR1 MNHEY, CDR2 SMNVEV (reference sequence). V was clipped by 6 bases and J by 2 bases; unmatched bases: 11. CDR3 residues: CASRPAFGLVTDTQYF. In DNA form, the CDR3 reads TGTGCCAGCAGGCCGGCGTTCGGACTAGTCACAGATACGCAGTATTTT.

Concerning this clone: The junction departs from germline at one end; a sequencing error may be responsible. The chain is built from TRBV6-1 and TRBJ2-7; 7 bases match TRBD1. The germline V gene has CDR1 MNHNS and CDR2 SASEGT. The CDR3 extends over 13 amino acids. The CDR3 DNA sequence: TGTGCCAGCAGTGAAGTGGCAGGGGGATTGCATGACTTC. It is translated as CASSEVAGGLHDF.

The chain employs TRBV7-2 and TRBJ2-1; D is possibly TRBD2 (6 bases). Trimming removed 1 base from V and 3 bases from J, with 10 bases in between. CDR3 length: 15 residues. The germline V gene has CDR1 SGHTA and CDR2 FQGNSA. The CDR3 reads CASSLVAGNYNEQFF. Written as DNA, the CDR3 is TGTGCCAGCAGCTTAGTGGCGGGGAACTACAATGAGCAGTTCTTC.

The rearrangement uses TRBV28 and TRBJ2-1; possible D gene TRBD2, 5 bases. The CDR3 runs to 12 residues. With 7 bases removed from V and 16 bases from J, the gap between germline ends came to 20 bases. The germline gives CDR1 MDHEN, CDR2 SYDVKM. CDR3 nucleotides: TGTGCCAGCATTCAAGGGCAGGAGCGGACTTTCTTC. It specifies CASIQGQERTFF.

The chain links TRBV7-8 to TRBJ2-5; D gene uncertain. This CDR3 spans 16 amino acids. V was trimmed by 3 bases and J by 0 bases, leaving 14 bases between them. Germline V gene sequence: CDR1 SGHVS, CDR2 FQNEAQ. The DNA of the CDR3 is TGTGCCAGCAGCTTGATAGCTGGAGTGTACCAAGAGACCCAGTACTTC. This encodes CASSLIAGVYQETQYF.

V usage is TRBV6-5 and J usage is TRBJ1-1; 7 positions match TRBD1. The J segment lost 10 bases and the V segment lost 2 bases, leaving 7 bases of the junction unmatched. Germline V gives CDR1 MNHEY, CDR2 SVGAGI. The CDR3 contains 13 residues. The CDR3 spells CASSYETGQPAFF. DNA for the CDR3: TGTGCCAGCAGTTACGAAACGGGACAGCCAGCTTTCTTT.

V is TRBV18 and J is TRBJ2-2; maybe TRBD1 (6 bases). This CDR3 region has 15 residues. The ends were cut back, 2 bases at V and 1 base at J, with 8 bases in the middle. Germline CDR1 KGHSH, CDR2 LQKENI. Written as DNA, the CDR3 is TGTGCCAGCTCACCAATGGGACAGAACACCGGGGAGCTGTTTTTT. It yields the protein CASSPMGQNTGELFF.

The J gene is TRBJ1-6, the V gene TRBV3-1 (or the pseudogene TRBV3-2), with D possibly TRBD1 on 5 matching bases. CDR1 is LGHDT and CDR2 is YNNKEL in the germline V gene (reference sequence). This CDR3 contains 16 residues. V was clipped by 5 bases and J by 2 bases, with 13 bases between them. The CDR3 reads CASSFQGYTYNSPLHF. CDR3 bases: TGTGCCAGCAGCTTCCAGGGATACACCTATAATTCACCCCTCCACTTT.

The chain employs TRBV29-1 and TRBJ1-1; unclear D gene. There are 13 residues in the CDR3. V lost 6 bases, J lost 0 bases, and 11 bases lay in between. The V gene's germline CDR1 is SQVTM and CDR2 ANQGSEA. CDR3 protein: CSVRPRLNTEAFF. The DNA of the CDR3 is TGCAGCGTGCGGCCCCGGTTGAACACTGAAGCTTTCTTT.

The chain uses TRBV3-1 (or the pseudogene TRBV3-2) and TRBJ2-7; tentative D call: TRBD2 (6 bases). Germline loops: CDR1 LGHDT, CDR2 YNNKEL (reference sequence). The CDR3 sequence is 15 residues long. V lost 6 bases to trimming and J lost 0 bases, with 15 bases between them. The CDR3 sequence: CASSGSSVGSYEQYF. The DNA of the CDR3 is TGTGCCAGCAGTGGATCTAGCGTCGGCTCCTACGAGCAGTACTTC.

This clone has just one count. The CDR3 sequence is CSVEVARVAYNEQFF. In DNA, the CDR3 is TGCAGCGTTGAGGTAGCGCGAGTAGCTTACAATGAGCAGTTCTTC. The V call is TRBV29-1, the J call TRBJ2-1; TRBD2 might be the D (5 bases). CDR1 SQVTM and CDR2 ANQGSEA come from the germline V gene. This CDR3 has 15 residues. V lost 3 bases and J lost 4, with 16 bases in between.

The rearrangement joins TRBV19 to TRBJ1-2, with D perhaps matching TRBD1 (6 bases). The germline CDR1 and CDR2 sequences are LNHDA and SQIVND (reference sequence). V lost 5 bases, J lost 6 bases, and 19 bases lay in between. This CDR3 has 15 residues. CDR3 DNA sequence: TGTGCCAGTAGTCTCCTATGGGACAAGAGGAATGGCTACACCTTC. Amino acids: CASSLLWDKRNGYTF.

The rearrangement links TRBV19 to TRBJ1-3; D is unclear. CDR1 is LNHDA and CDR2 is SQIVND in the germline V gene (reference sequence). The CDR3 covers 18 residues. Trimming removed 3 bases at V and 2 bases at J, with 20 bases between. CDR3 sequence reads: CASSIEPLNGAAGNTIYF. CDR3 nucleotide sequence: TGTGCCAGTAGTATCGAACCTCTTAACGGAGCCGCTGGAAACACCATATATTTT.

The chain uses TRBV10-1 and TRBJ2-5; D gene unclear. Germline V CDR1 and CDR2: WNHNN, SYGVQD (reference sequence). Trimming left V 2 bases short and J 4 bases short, with 5 bases between. The CDR3 runs to 12 residues. CDR3 bases: TGCGCCAGCAGTGAGGCACTAGAGACCCAGTACTTC. Encoded protein: CASSEALETQYF.

This chain connects TRBV30 to TRBJ1-4; D may be TRBD1 (6 bases). V was cut by 5 bases and J by 12 bases, with 13 bases left in between. This CDR3 region has 11 residues. Germline-derived CDR1 and CDR2 are GTSNPN and SVGIG (reference sequence). DNA for the CDR3: TGTGCCTGGGGGGGCCGGGGAGAACTGTTTTTT. Protein: CAWGGRGELFF.

The CDR3: CASSRPGLGMGNTIYF. For the CDR3, the DNA is TGTGCCAGCAGCAGGCCGGGCCTCGGGATGGGAAACACCATATATTTT. The rearrangement links TRBV11-2 to TRBJ1-3; the D is unclear. CDR3 length: 16 amino acids. V dropped 5 bases and J dropped 4 bases, with 18 bases sitting between them. The V gene's germline CDR1 is SGHAT and CDR2 FQNNGV. The whole variable domain, remainder taken from reference TRBV11-2 and TRBJ1-3, is EAGVAQSPRYKIIEKRQSVAFWCNPISGHATLYWYQQILGQGPKLLIQFQNNGVVDDSQLPKDRFSAERLKGVDSTLKIQPAKLEDSAVYLCASSRPGLGMGNTIYFGEGSWLTVV.

V gene TRBV27 combines with J gene TRBJ2-7; D is possibly TRBD1 (5 bases). The CDR3 length is 13 residues. Germline V gene data show CDR1 as MNHEY and CDR2 as SMNVEV (reference sequence). Trimming took 6 bases from V and 1 from J, leaving 10 bases between them. CDR3 DNA sequence: TGTGCCAGCAGGGGGCAGAATTCCTACGAGCAGTACTTC. It translates to CASRGQNSYEQYF.

This clone was counted between two and nine times. The rearrangement links TRBV10-1 to TRBJ2-2, with 11 bases identical to TRBD1. Germline-derived CDR1 and CDR2 are WNHNN and SYGVQD (reference sequence). The CDR3 is 16 residues long. J gave up 2 bases and V 2 bases, and 1 base lay outside the gene matches. The chain's CDR3 is CASSERTGGNTGELFF. The CDR3 nucleotides are TGCGCCAGCAGTGAGCGGACAGGGGGCAACACCGGGGAGCTGTTTTTT.

This chain's CDR3 is CASSLASGSSQAEQYF. CDR3 DNA sequence: TGCGCCAGCAGCTTGGCTAGCGGGAGCTCTCAGGCCGAGCAGTACTTC. This chain joins TRBV5-1 and TRBJ2-7, with 10 bases that match TRBD2. After removal of 0 bases from V and 6 bases from J, the junction contained 9 bases not matched to a gene. The CDR3 runs 16 residues. Germline CDR1 SGHRS, CDR2 YFSETQ.

The chain carries TRBV24-1 and TRBJ1-1; a weak D match, TRBD1 (6 bases). The germline V gene encodes CDR1 KGHDR and CDR2 SFDVKD. Trimming left V 2 bases short and J 5 bases short, with 11 bases between. This CDR3 is built from 14 residues. Here the CDR3 reads CATSDSRGLTEAFF. In nucleotides, the CDR3 is TGTGCCACCAGTGATTCGAGGGGGTTAACTGAAGCTTTCTTT.